This TCR beta chain was identified in a study of blood T cell repertoires in COVID-19. Study details: Both acute and convalescent COVID-19 samples were obtained from the United States, Italy and Spain.

In the source study's methods: Estimates of nucleated cell counts were drawn from the amplification of reference gene primers. TCRdb keeps only in-frame clones here, not all; method: immunoSEQ multiplex PCR. That table gives V, J and clone size, and the DNA gave D and trimming. This table holds around 160,000 clones, around 80% found once. The germline CDR1 and CDR2 sequences are SGHTA and FQGNSA. The CDR3 totals 16 residues. V gave up 3 bases and J gave up 6 bases, with 15 bases separating them. This clone was recorded only once. The genes are TRBV7-2 and TRBJ1-6, with D unclear. The receptor's source is a human donor with acute or convalescent COVID-19. The donor label of this sample is uncertain. The sequencing input was peripheral blood. In DNA, the CDR3 is TGTGCCAGCAGCTTTCGGGGAGGTGCGGGTAATTCACCCCTCCACTTT. As protein: CASSFRGGAGNSPLHF.